This T cell receptor (beta chain) was sequenced for a study of T cells in Graves' hyperthyroidism and ophthalmopathy. The CDR3 is 12 residues long. With 4 bases removed from V and 3 bases from J, the gap between germline ends came to 7 bases. Germline V lookup: CDR1 SEHNR, CDR2 FQNEAQ (reference sequence). There were TCR beta CDR3 regions amplified from RNA transcripts. Primed by the HTBI set, a first-round RT-PCR was run on the TCR CDR3. One entry per CDR3 protein results from TCRdb running MiXCR on the multiplex PCR reads. The sample includes 490,000 or so distinct CDR3 sequences, under 25% of them seen just once. This clonotype has at least ten counts.

This clonotype originated in a woman in her 70s with Graves' ophthalmopathy. The genes are TRBV7-9 and TRBJ2-7; D remains unclear. Sequencing was carried out using blood. The DNA for the CDR3 is TGTGCCAGCAGCTCGAGATTCTACGAGCAGTACTTC. Translating it yields CASSSRFYEQYF.